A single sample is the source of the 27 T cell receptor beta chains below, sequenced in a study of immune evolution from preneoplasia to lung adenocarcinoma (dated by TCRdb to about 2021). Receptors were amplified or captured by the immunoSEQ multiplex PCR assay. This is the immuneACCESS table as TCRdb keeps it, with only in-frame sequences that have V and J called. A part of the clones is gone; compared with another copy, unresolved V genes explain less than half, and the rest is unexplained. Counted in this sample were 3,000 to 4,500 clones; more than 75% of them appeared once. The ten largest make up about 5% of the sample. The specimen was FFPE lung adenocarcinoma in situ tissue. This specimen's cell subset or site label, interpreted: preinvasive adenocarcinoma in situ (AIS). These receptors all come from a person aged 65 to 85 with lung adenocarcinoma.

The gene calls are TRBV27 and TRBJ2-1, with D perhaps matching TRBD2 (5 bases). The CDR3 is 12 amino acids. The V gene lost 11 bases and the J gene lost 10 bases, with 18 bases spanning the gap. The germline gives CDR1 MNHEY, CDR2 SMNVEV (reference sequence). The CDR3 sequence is CALLSPSGEQFF. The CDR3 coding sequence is TGTGCCCTCCTCTCCCCCAGCGGAGAGCAGTTCTTC.

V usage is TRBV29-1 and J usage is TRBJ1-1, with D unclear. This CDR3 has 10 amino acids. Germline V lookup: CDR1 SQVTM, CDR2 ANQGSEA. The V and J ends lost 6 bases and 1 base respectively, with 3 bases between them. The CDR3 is CSVRNTEAFF. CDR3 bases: TGCAGCGTGAGGAACACTGAAGCTTTCTTT. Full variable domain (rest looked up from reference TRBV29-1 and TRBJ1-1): SAVISQKPSRDICQRGTSLTIQCQVDSQVTMMFWYRQQPGQSLTLIATANQGSEATYESGFVIDKFPISRPNLTFSTLTVSNMSPEDSSIYLCSVRNTEAFFGQGTRLTVV.

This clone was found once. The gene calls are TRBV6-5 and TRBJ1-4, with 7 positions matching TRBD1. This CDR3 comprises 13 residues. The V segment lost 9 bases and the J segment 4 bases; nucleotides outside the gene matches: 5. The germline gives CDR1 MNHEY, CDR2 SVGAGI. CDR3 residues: CASRGQLNEKLFF. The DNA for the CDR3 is TGTGCCAGTAGGGGACAGCTTAATGAAAAACTGTTTTTT.

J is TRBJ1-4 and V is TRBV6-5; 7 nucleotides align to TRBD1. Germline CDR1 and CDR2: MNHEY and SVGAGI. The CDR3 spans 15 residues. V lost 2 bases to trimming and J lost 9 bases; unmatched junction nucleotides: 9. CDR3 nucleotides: TGTGCCAGCAGTTACAACACAGGGGCGGGGAAAAAACTGTTTTTT. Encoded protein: CASSYNTGAGKKLFF.

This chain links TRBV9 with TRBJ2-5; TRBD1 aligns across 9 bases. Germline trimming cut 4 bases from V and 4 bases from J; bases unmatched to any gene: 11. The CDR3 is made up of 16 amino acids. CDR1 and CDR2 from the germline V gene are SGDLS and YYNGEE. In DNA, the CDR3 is TGTGCCAGCAGCTCCCTGTCGGGGACAGGGAGAGAGACCCAGTACTTC. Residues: CASSSLSGTGRETQYF.

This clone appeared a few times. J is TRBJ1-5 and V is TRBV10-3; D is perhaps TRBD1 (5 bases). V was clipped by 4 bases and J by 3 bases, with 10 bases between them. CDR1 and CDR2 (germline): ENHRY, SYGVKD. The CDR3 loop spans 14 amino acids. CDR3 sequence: CAISGDGPNQPQHF. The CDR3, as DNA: TGTGCCATCAGTGGGGACGGCCCCAATCAGCCCCAGCATTTT.

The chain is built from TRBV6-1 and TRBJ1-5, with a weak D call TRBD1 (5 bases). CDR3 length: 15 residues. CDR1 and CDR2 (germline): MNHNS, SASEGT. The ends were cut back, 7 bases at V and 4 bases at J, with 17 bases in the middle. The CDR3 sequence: CASTAGTGGNQPQHF. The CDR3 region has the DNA TGTGCCAGCACCGCCGGGACGGGTGGGAATCAGCCCCAGCATTTT.

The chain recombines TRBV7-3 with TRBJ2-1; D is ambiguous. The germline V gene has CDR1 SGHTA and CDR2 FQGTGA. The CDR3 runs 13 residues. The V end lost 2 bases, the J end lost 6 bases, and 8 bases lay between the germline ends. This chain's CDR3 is CASSLGARNEQFF. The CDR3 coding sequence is TGTGCCAGCAGCTTAGGAGCCCGCAATGAGCAGTTCTTC.

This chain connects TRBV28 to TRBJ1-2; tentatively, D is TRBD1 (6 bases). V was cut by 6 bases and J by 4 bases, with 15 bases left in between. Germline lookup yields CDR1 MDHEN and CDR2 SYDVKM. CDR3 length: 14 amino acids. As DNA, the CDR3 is TGTGCCAGCAGCCCCCAGGGGCTGGGCTATGGCTACACCTTC. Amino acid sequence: CASSPQGLGYGYTF.

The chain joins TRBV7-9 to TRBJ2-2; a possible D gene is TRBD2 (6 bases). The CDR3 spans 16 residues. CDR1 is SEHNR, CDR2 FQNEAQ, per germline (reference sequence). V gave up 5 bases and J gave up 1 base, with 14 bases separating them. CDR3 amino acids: CASSPLGSLNTGELFF. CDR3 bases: TGTGCCAGCAGCCCCCTCGGGAGCCTGAACACCGGGGAGCTGTTTTTT.

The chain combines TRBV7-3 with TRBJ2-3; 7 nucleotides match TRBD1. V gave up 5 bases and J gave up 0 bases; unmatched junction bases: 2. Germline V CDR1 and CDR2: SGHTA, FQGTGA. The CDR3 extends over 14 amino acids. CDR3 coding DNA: TGTGCCAGCAGCCGGGACAGTAGCACAGATACGCAGTATTTT. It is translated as CASSRDSSTDTQYF.

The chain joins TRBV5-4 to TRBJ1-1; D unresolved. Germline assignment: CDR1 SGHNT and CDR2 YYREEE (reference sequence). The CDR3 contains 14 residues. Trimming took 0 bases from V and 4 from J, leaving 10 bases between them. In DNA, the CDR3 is TGTGCCAGCAGCTTGGCCCCTACCGCCACTGAAGCTTTCTTT. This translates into CASSLAPTATEAFF.

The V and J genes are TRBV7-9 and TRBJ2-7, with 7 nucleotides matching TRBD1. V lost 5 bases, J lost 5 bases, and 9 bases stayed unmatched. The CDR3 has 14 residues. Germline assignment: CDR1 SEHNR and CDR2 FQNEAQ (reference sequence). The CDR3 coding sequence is TGTGCCAGCAGCGACAGGACAGGTAGAGACGAGCAGTACTTC. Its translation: CASSDRTGRDEQYF.

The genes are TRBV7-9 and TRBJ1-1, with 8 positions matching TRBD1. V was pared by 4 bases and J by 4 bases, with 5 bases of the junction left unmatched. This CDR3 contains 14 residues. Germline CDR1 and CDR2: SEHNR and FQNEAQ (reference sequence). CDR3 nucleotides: TGTGCCAGCAGCTCCGGGACAGGCCTCACTGAAGCTTTCTTT. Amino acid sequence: CASSSGTGLTEAFF.

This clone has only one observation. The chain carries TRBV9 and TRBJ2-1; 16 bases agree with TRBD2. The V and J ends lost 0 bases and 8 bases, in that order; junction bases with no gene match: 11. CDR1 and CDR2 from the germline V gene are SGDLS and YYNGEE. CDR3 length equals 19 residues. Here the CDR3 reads CASSVDVGTSGRAWDEQFF. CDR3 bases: TGTGCCAGCAGCGTAGATGTGGGGACTAGCGGGAGGGCTTGGGATGAGCAGTTCTTC.

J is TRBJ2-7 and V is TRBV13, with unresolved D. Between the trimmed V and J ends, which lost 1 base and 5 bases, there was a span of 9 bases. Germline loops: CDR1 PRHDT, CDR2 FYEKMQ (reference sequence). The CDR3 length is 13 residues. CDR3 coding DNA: TGTGCCAGCAGCTTAGTCGGGCTGAACGAGCAGTACTTC. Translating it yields CASSLVGLNEQYF.

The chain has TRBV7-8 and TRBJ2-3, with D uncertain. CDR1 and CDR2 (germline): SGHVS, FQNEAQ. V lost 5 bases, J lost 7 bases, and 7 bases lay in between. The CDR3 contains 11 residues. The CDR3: CASSTVNTQYF. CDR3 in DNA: TGTGCCAGCAGCACGGTAAATACGCAGTATTTT.

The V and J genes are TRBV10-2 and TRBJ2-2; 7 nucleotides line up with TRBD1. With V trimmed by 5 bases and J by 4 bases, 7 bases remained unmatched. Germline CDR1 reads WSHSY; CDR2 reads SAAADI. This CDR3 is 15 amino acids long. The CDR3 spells CASSWTGTFTGELFF. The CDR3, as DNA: TGCGCCAGCAGTTGGACAGGAACCTTCACCGGGGAGCTGTTTTTT.

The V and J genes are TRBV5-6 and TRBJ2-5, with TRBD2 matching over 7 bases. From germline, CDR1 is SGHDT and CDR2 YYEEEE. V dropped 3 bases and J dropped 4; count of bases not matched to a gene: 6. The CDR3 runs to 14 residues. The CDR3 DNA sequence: TGTGCCAGCAGCTCCAAGACGGGAGGAGAGACCCAGTACTTC. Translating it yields CASSSKTGGETQYF.

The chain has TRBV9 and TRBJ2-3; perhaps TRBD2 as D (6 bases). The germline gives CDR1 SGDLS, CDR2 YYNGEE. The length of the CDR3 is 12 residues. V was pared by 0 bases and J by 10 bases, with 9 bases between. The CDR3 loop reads CASSVGPGAQYF. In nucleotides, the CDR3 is TGTGCCAGCAGCGTAGGGCCGGGAGCGCAGTATTTT.

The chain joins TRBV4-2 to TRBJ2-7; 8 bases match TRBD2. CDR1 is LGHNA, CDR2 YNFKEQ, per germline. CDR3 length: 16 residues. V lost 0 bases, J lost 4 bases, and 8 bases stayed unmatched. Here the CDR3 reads CASSQEPGLAGYEQYF. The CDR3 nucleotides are TGTGCCAGCAGCCAAGAACCTGGACTAGCCGGATACGAGCAGTACTTC.

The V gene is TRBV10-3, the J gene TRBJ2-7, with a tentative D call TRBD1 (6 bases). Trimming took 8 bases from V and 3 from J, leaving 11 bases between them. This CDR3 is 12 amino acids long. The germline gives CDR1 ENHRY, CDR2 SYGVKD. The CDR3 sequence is CAIGGRGYEQYF. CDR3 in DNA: TGTGCCATCGGGGGCAGGGGCTACGAGCAGTACTTC.

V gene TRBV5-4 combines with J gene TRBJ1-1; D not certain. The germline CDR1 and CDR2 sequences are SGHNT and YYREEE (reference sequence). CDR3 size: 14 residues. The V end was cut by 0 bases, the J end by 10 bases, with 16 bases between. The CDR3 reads CASSLVIGDFRAFF. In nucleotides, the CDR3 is TGTGCCAGCAGCTTGGTTATTGGGGATTTTCGAGCTTTCTTT.

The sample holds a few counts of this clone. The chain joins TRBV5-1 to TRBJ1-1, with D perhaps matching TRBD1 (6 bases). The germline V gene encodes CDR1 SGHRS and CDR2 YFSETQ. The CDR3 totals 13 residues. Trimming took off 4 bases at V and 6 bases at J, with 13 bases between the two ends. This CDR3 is CASSLAEGAEAFF. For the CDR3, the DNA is TGCGCCAGCAGCCTGGCAGAGGGGGCTGAAGCTTTCTTT.

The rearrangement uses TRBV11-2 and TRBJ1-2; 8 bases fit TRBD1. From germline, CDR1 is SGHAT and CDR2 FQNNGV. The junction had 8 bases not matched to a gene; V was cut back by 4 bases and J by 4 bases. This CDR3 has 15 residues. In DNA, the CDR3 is TGTGCCAGCAGCTCGACAGGGGCCGGCAGCTATGGCTACACCTTC. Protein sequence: CASSSTGAGSYGYTF.

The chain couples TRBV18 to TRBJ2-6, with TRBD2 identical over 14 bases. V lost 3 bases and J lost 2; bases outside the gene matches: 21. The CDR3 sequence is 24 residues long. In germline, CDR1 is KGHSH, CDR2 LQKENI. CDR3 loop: CASSPTSGGPGTSGRATGANVLTF. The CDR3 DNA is TGTGCCAGCTCACCGACCAGCGGGGGCCCCGGGACTAGCGGGAGAGCGACTGGGGCCAACGTCCTGACTTTC.

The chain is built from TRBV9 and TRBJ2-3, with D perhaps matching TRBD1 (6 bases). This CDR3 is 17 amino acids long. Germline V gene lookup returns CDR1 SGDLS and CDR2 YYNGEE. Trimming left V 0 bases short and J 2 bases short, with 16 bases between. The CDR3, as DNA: TGTGCCAGCAGCGTAGGGCATCGATGGGGGCACACAGATACGCAGTATTTT. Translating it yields CASSVGHRWGHTDTQYF.